This T cell receptor (beta chain) was profiled in a study of cytomegalovirus exposure and HLA in healthy donors. This clone was picked up a small number of times. Germline-derived CDR1 and CDR2 are DFQATT and SNEGSKA (reference sequence). The CDR3 extends over 11 amino acids. Primers: 60 Vbeta forward and 13 Jbeta reverse. Libraries were prepared by immunoSEQ multiplex PCR; TCRdb keeps only in-frame clonotypes and omits some of them. The table shows around 150,000 clones, with roughly three quarters occurring only once. The sequence was obtained from a male donor in good health and CMV-seropositive. The sequencing sample was made of PBMCs. The V and J genes are TRBV20-1 and TRBJ1-2; TRBD1 is a possible D gene (6 bases). The CDR3 bases are TGCCGTGGGGTGGGGGCCTATGGCTACACCTTC. It translates to CRGVGAYGYTF.